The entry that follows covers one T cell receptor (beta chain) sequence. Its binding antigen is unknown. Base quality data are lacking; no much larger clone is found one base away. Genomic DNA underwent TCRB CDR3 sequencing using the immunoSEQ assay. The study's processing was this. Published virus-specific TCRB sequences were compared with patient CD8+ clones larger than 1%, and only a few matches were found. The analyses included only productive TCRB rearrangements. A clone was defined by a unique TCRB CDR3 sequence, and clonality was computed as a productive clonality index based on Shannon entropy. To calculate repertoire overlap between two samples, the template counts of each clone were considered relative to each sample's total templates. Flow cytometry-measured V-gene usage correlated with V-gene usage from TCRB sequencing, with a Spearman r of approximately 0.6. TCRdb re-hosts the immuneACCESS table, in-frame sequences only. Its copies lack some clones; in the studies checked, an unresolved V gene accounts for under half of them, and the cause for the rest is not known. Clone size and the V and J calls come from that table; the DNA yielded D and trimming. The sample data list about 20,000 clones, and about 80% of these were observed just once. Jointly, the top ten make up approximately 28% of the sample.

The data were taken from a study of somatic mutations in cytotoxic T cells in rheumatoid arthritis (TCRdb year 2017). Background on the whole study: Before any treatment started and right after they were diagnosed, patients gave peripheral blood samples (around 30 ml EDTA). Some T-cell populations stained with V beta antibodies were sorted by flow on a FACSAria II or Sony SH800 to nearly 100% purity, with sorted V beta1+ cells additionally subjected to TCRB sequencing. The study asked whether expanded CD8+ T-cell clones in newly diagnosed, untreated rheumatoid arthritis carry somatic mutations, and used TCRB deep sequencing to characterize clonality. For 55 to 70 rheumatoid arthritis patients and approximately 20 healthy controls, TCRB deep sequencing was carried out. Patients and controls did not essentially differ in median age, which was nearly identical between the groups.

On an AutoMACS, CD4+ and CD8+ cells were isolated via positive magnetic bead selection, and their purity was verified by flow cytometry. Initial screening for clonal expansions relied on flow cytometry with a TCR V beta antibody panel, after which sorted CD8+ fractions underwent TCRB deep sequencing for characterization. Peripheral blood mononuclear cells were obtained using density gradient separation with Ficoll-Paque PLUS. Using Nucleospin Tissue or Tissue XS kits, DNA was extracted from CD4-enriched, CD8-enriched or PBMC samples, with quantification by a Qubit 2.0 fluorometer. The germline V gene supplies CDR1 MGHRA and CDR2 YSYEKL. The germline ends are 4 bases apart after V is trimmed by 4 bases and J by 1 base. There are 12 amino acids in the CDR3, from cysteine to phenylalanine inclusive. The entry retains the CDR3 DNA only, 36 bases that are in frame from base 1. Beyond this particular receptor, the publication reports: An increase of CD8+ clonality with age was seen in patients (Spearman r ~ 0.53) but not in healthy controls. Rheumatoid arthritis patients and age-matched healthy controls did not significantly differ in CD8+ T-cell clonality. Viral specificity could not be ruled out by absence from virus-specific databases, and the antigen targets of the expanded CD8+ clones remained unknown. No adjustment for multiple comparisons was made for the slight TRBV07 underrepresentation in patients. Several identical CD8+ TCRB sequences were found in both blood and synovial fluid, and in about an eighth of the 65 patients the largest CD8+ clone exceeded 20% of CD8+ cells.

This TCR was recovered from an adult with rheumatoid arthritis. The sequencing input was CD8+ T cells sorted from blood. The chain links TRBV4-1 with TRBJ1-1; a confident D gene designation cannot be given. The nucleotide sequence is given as TGCGCCAGCAGCCGGGGGAACACTGAAGCTTTCTTT. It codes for CASSRGNTEAFF.